The next 3 T cell receptor beta chains were all read from a single sample in a study of cytomegalovirus exposure and HLA in healthy donors. Assay used: immunoSEQ multiplex PCR; TCRdb lists only in-frame clones, some missing. Of some 160,000 clones listed, approximately 90% are singletons. What was sequenced was PBMCs. These TCRs come from a young man in good health and CMV-seronegative.

This chain links TRBV7-2 with TRBJ2-2; 13 nucleotides match TRBD2. Germline V gene data show CDR1 as SGHTA and CDR2 as FQGNSA. The CDR3 consists of 14 residues. Trimming at V came to 4 bases and at J to 7 bases, leaving 0 bases not matched to a gene. CDR3 sequence: CASSWTSGGGELFF. CDR3 coding DNA: TGTGCCAGCAGCTGGACTAGCGGGGGCGGGGAGCTGTTTTTT.

This clone showed up just once. The chain combines TRBV5-4 with TRBJ1-1; TRBD1 matches 10 bases. The germline CDR1 and CDR2 sequences are SGHNT and YYREEE (reference sequence). The length of the CDR3 is 13 residues. Trimming cost V 9 bases and J 4 bases; bases outside gene matches: 6. The CDR3 region has the DNA TGTGCCATCGGACAGGGGGGTATCACTGAAGCTTTCTTT. Encoded protein: CAIGQGGITEAFF.

This chain links TRBV2 with TRBJ1-1, with D perhaps TRBD1 (6 bases). This CDR3 has 14 residues. Trimming shortened V by 1 base and J by 11 bases, and 17 bases separated the two germline ends. Germline V gene lookup returns CDR1 SNHLY and CDR2 FYNNEI. CDR3 sequence reads: CASSEDTTGTAAFF. In nucleotides, the CDR3 is TGTGCCAGCAGTGAAGATACTACAGGGACGGCGGCTTTCTTT.